This entry lists 20 T cell receptor beta chains sequenced from one sample in a study of cytomegalovirus exposure and HLA in healthy donors. The PCR was carried out with 60 Vbeta primers and 13 Jbeta primers. Using immunoSEQ multiplex PCR, the repertoire was profiled, and TCRdb retains in-frame clones only, with some absent. Of 180,000 or so clones detected, around three quarters appear once; the ten largest clones hold about 2%. Material for sequencing was PBMCs. These receptors originate from a woman in her 30s in good health and CMV-seropositive.

The V gene is TRBV11-2, the J gene TRBJ1-2; D is undetermined. The CDR3 sequence is 15 residues long. Germline V lookup: CDR1 SGHAT, CDR2 FQNNGV. Trimming removed 7 bases at V and 3 bases at J, with 18 bases between. The CDR3 nucleotides read TGTGCCAGCACCATCGGGGAGGGTAGGGACTATGGCTACACCTTC. It codes for CASTIGEGRDYGYTF.

The rearrangement uses TRBV4-3 and TRBJ1-2; 8 positions match TRBD1. Losses at the gene ends were 3 bases for V and 0 bases for J; bases not matched to a gene: 6. Per germline, CDR1 LGHNA and CDR2 YSLEER. The CDR3 sequence is 16 residues long. CDR3 coding DNA: TGCGCCAGCAGCCAGGCGGACAGGGAGACTAACTATGGCTACACCTTC. Residues: CASSQADRETNYGYTF.

The V call is TRBV7-2, the J call TRBJ1-1, with D perhaps matching TRBD1 (6 bases). Germline V gene lookup returns CDR1 SGHTA and CDR2 FQGNSA. The CDR3 covers 14 residues. Trimming took 3 bases from V and 6 from J, leaving 14 bases between them. The CDR3 protein is CASSLDSDISEAFF. The CDR3 nucleotides read TGTGCCAGCAGCTTGGACAGCGATATCTCTGAAGCTTTCTTT.

The J gene is TRBJ1-3, the V gene TRBV30, with D tentatively TRBD1 (5 bases). Trimming stripped 8 bases from V and 1 base from J, with 12 bases between. Germline CDR1 GTSNPN, CDR2 SVGIG (reference sequence). The CDR3 sequence is 13 residues long. This chain's CDR3 is CAAGGVSGNTIYF. The DNA of the CDR3 is TGTGCCGCTGGAGGGGTGTCTGGAAACACCATATATTTT.

J is TRBJ2-2 and V is TRBV4-3, with 7 bases identical to TRBD2. This CDR3 is 18 amino acids long. Germline assignment: CDR1 LGHNA and CDR2 YSLEER. The junction had 11 bases not matched to a gene; V was cut back by 0 bases and J by 4 bases. This CDR3 is CASSQEFAGVTTTGELFF. The CDR3 DNA follows: TGCGCCAGCAGCCAAGAATTTGCGGGGGTGACGACCACCGGGGAGCTGTTTTTT.

This clone was recorded a few times. The rearrangement uses TRBV9 and TRBJ2-6; D remains ambiguous. Trimming took 4 bases from V and 0 from J, leaving 8 bases between them. The CDR3 length is 15 residues. Per the germline V gene, CDR1 is SGDLS and CDR2 is YYNGEE. CDR3 bases: TGTGCCAGCAGCCCGTTCAGCTCTGGGGCCAACGTCCTGACTTTC. It specifies CASSPFSSGANVLTF.

The chain is built from TRBV28 and TRBJ1-6; TRBD1 might be the D (6 bases). CDR3 length equals 15 residues. Germline V gene lookup returns CDR1 MDHEN and CDR2 SYDVKM. The germline V and J ends were trimmed by 5 bases and 9 bases, with 17 bases remaining between them. In DNA form, the CDR3 reads TGTGCCAGCAGTCTTCAAGGGGGGAGGGGTTCACCCCTCCACTTT. Translated: CASSLQGGRGSPLHF.

V usage is TRBV7-9 and J usage is TRBJ1-3; 7 bases fit TRBD1. The germline V gene encodes CDR1 SEHNR and CDR2 FQNEAQ (reference sequence). V trimming: 4 bases; J trimming: 3 bases; junction bases outside the gene matches: 0. The CDR3 totals 13 residues. CDR3 sequence: CASSWDSGNTIYF. The CDR3 nucleotides read TGTGCCAGCAGCTGGGACAGTGGAAACACCATATATTTT.

The rearrangement uses TRBV4-3 and TRBJ1-1; no definite D call. With 0 bases removed from V and 0 bases from J, the gap between germline ends came to 5 bases. CDR1 is LGHNA, CDR2 YSLEER, per germline. The CDR3 runs 14 residues. Here the CDR3 reads CASSQDGLNTEAFF. The CDR3 DNA reads TGCGCCAGCAGCCAAGATGGGCTGAACACTGAAGCTTTCTTT.

The V call is TRBV27, the J call TRBJ1-6; 8 nucleotides agree with TRBD1. The CDR3 sequence is 14 residues long. The V and J ends lost 5 bases and 7 bases, in that order; junction bases with no gene match: 4. Germline V lookup: CDR1 MNHEY, CDR2 SMNVEV (reference sequence). The CDR3 DNA reads as TGTGCCAGCAGTACAGGGGGATGGAATTCACCCCTCCACTTT. Translation: CASSTGGWNSPLHF.

This clone was seen a handful of times. J is TRBJ2-1 and V is TRBV10-3; 14 bases map to TRBD2. The V gene's germline CDR1 is ENHRY and CDR2 SYGVKD. V shed 4 bases and J 8 bases; nucleotides not matched to a gene: 16. The CDR3 spans 19 residues. The CDR3 DNA follows: TGTGCCATCAGTGGGGTTCCGGGACTAGCGGGAGTCCCCAGGGATGAGCAGTTCTTC. This translates into CAISGVPGLAGVPRDEQFF.

In the case of this clone: At one end, the junction sequence differs from germline, possibly due to a read error. The rearrangement joins TRBV6-5 to TRBJ1-2; D uncertain. The germline gives CDR1 MNHEY, CDR2 SVGAGI. The CDR3 has 12 amino acids. CDR3 coding DNA: TGTGCCGGCAGTTACGCGGCGGGAGGCTACACCTTC. Protein: CAGSYAAGGYTF.

The genes are TRBV2 and TRBJ2-5; D remains ambiguous. Deletions cut 3 bases from V and 3 bases from J, with 11 bases between. In germline, CDR1 is SNHLY, CDR2 FYNNEI. The CDR3 has 14 amino acids. As DNA, the CDR3 is TGTGCCAGCAGTGAGGTAACTAACGAAGAGACCCAGTACTTC. It yields the protein CASSEVTNEETQYF.

The genes are TRBV9 and TRBJ2-7, with 8 bases identical to TRBD2. The CDR3 loop spans 13 amino acids. J gave up 4 bases and V 1 base, and 1 base lay outside the gene matches. In germline, CDR1 is SGDLS, CDR2 YYNGEE. The CDR3 DNA follows: TGTGCCAGCAGCGTATCTAGCGGGTACGAGCAGTACTTC. Protein product: CASSVSSGYEQYF.

The J gene is TRBJ2-2, the V gene TRBV18, with TRBD2 identical over 8 bases. CDR1 KGHSH and CDR2 LQKENI come from the germline V gene. V lost 0 bases and J lost 5; bases outside the gene matches: 5. The length of the CDR3 is 16 residues. The CDR3 sequence is CASSPPGTRATGELFF. The CDR3, as DNA: TGTGCCAGCTCACCACCCGGGACTAGAGCGACCGGGGAGCTGTTTTTT.

V usage is TRBV5-1 and J usage is TRBJ1-2; 8 nucleotides match TRBD1. The V and J ends lost 2 bases and 4 bases, in that order; junction bases with no gene match: 1. In germline, CDR1 is SGHRS, CDR2 YFSETQ. The CDR3 has 13 residues. The CDR3 region has the DNA TGCGCCAGCAGCTTTGGGACAGGCTATGGCTACACCTTC. Protein sequence: CASSFGTGYGYTF.

The rearrangement links TRBV27 to TRBJ1-2; TRBD1 matches 10 bases. This CDR3 is built from 13 residues. The germline V gene has CDR1 MNHEY and CDR2 SMNVEV (reference sequence). With 3 bases clipped from V and 8 bases from J, the junction kept 3 bases outside the gene matches. Here the CDR3 DNA reads TGTGCCAGCAGTTTCGGGACAGGGGACGGCTACACCTTC. Protein product: CASSFGTGDGYTF.

Comment on this clone: Different DNA sequences within this sample yield the same CDR3. The rearrangement joins TRBV7-2 to TRBJ1-5; D gene uncertain. Trimming took 5 bases from V and 2 from J, leaving 4 bases between them. CDR3 length: 12 residues. Germline V gives CDR1 SGHTA, CDR2 FQGNSA. CDR3 loop: CASSGGNQPQHF. The CDR3 coding sequence is TGTGCCAGCAGCGGAGGCAATCAGCCCCAGCATTTT.

The chain carries TRBV11-2 and TRBJ1-4; 7 nucleotides line up with TRBD1. Germline V gene lookup returns CDR1 SGHAT and CDR2 FQNNGV. The CDR3 loop spans 13 amino acids. V was clipped by 4 bases and J by 8 bases; unmatched bases: 4. CDR3 protein: CASSSGGPEKLFF. The CDR3 DNA is TGTGCCAGCAGCTCAGGGGGTCCAGAAAAACTGTTTTTT.

The chain links TRBV6-5 to TRBJ1-5; tentative D call: TRBD1 (5 bases). This CDR3 region has 13 residues. The germline CDR1 and CDR2 sequences are MNHEY and SVGAGI. V lost 5 bases and J lost 9, with 14 bases in between. Written as DNA, the CDR3 is TGTGCCAGCAGTCACGGGGACTTCCGGCCCCAGCATTTT. Translated, it gives CASSHGDFRPQHF.